The T cell receptor (beta chain) under discussion was sequenced for a study of blood T cell repertoires in COVID-19. About the research overall: Some COVID-19 samples were acute and others convalescent; all came from the United States, Italy and Spain. Sources were T cells, B-cell-depleted T cells, or PBMCs; the material itself was cDNA or gDNA.

V lost 3 bases and J lost 6; bases outside the gene matches: 5. Germline V CDR1 and CDR2: KGHSH, LQKENI. CDR3 length: 15 amino acids. Produced via immunoSEQ multiplex PCR; TCRdb's table is partial and in-frame only. The sample shows about 100,000 clones, roughly 90% of them seen only once. V is TRBV18 and J is TRBJ2-1, with 10 bases matching TRBD2. The clonotype comes from a man aged 55 to 70 with acute or convalescent COVID-19. The sequencing input was peripheral blood. As DNA, the CDR3 is TGTGCCAGCTCACCGCTAGCGGGAGATCCCAATGAGCAGTTCTTC. Protein sequence: CASSPLAGDPNEQFF.